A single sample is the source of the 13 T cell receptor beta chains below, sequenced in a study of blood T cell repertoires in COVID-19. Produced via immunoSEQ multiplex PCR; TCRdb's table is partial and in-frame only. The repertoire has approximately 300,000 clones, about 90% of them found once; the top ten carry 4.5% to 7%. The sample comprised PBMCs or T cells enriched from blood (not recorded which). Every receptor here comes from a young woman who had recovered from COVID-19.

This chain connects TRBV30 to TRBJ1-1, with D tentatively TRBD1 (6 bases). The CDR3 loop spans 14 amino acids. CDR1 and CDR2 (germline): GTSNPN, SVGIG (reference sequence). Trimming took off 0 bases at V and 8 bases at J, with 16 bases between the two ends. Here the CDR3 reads CAWSVWGPEGEAFF. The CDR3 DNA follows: TGTGCCTGGAGTGTATGGGGGCCTGAGGGGGAAGCTTTCTTT.

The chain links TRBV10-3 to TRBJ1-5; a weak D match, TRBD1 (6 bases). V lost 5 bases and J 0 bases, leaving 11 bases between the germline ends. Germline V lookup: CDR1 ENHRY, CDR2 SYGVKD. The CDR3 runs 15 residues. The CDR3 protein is CAISTGQNSNQPQHF. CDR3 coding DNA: TGTGCCATCAGTACCGGACAGAATAGCAATCAGCCCCAGCATTTT.

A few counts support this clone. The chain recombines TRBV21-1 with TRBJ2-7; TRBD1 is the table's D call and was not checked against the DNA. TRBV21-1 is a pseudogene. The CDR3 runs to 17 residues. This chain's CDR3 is CASSKAPPRQSSYEQYF. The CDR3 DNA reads TGTGCCAGCAGCAAAGCTCCACCTCGACAAAGCTCCTACGAGCAGTACTTC.

The CDR3 DNA reads TGTGCCAGCAGCCAAGGAAGAGGGCGAACTGAAGCTTTCTTT. As protein: CASSQGRGRTEAFF. V is TRBV3-1 (or the pseudogene TRBV3-2) and J is TRBJ1-1; no firm D call. The V end was cut by 1 base, the J end by 5 bases, with 11 bases between. Germline loops: CDR1 LGHDT, CDR2 YNNKEL (reference sequence). The CDR3 sequence is 14 residues long.

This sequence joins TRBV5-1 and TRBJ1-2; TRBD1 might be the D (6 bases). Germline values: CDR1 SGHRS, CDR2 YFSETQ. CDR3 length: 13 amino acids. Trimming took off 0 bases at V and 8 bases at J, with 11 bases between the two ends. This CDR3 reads CASSLDRAGGYTF. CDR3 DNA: TGCGCCAGCAGCTTGGACAGGGCGGGCGGCTACACCTTC.

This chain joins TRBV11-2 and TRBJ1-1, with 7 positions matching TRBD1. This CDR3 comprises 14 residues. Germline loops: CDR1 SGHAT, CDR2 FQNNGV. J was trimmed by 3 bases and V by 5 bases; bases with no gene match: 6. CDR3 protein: CASSLYTGDTEAFF. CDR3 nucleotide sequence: TGTGCCAGCAGCCTGTATACAGGGGACACTGAAGCTTTCTTT.

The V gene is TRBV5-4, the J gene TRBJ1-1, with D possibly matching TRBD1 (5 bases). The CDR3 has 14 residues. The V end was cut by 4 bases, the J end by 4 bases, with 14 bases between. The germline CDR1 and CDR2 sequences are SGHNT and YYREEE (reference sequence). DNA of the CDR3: TGTGCCAGCAGCCCCACAGGTGTAAGCACTGAAGCTTTCTTT. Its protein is CASSPTGVSTEAFF.

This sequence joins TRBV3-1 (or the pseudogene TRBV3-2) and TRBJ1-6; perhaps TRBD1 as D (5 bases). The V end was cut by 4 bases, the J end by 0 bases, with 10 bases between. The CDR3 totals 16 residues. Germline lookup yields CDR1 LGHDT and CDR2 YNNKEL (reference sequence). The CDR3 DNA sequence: TGTGCCAGCAGCCTCCGGGGGGGCTCCTATAATTCACCCCTCCACTTT. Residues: CASSLRGGSYNSPLHF.

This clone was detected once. CDR3: CASSWGQGPNEQFF. CDR3 bases: TGTGCCAGCAGTTGGGGACAGGGGCCCAATGAGCAGTTCTTC. This rearrangement joins TRBV27 to TRBJ2-1; 10 nucleotides agree with TRBD1. CDR3 length: 14 residues. The germline V gene encodes CDR1 MNHEY and CDR2 SMNVEV (reference sequence). V lost 4 bases, J lost 6 bases, and 3 bases stayed unmatched.

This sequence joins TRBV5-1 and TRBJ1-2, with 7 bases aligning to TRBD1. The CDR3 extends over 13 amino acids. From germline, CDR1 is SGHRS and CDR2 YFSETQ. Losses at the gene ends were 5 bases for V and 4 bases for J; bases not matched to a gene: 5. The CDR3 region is CASRGTVSYGYTF. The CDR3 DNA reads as TGCGCCAGCAGAGGGACAGTCTCCTATGGCTACACCTTC.

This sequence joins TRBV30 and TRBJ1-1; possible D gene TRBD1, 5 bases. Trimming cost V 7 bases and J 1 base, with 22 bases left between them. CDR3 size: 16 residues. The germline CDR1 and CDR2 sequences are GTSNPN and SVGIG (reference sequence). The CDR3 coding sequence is TGTGCCTATACGATCGTGGCAGGGTGGAAGAACACTGAAGCTTTCTTT. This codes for CAYTIVAGWKNTEAFF.

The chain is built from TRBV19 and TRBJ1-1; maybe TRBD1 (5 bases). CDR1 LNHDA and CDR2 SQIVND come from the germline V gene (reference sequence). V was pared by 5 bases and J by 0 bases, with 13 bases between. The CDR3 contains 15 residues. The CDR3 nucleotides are TGTGCCAGTAGTGTACCGGGGGGAGTGAACACTGAAGCTTTCTTT. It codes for CASSVPGGVNTEAFF.

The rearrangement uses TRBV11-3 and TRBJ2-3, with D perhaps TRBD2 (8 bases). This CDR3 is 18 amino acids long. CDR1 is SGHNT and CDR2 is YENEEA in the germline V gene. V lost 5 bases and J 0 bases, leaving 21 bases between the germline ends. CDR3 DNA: TGTGCCAGCAGCCCCGGGACAGCCGGGGGGGGGAGCACAGATACGCAGTATTTT. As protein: CASSPGTAGGGSTDTQYF.